This T cell receptor beta chain was retrieved from a study of shared clonotypes between healthy human individuals. Looking at the study overall: Per-donor plates numbered three CD4 naive, three CD4 memory, two CD8 naive and one CD8 memory. Study-wide findings and caveats: Only blood was sampled; tissue repertoires likely differ. An expected dependence of interdonor clonotype sharing on sequencing depth was noted.

V gave up 1 base and J gave up 11 bases, with 8 bases separating them. The CDR3 has 11 residues. CDR1 and CDR2 from the germline V gene are SEHNR and FQNEAQ (reference sequence). Deep-level running was used for the assay. Repertoires were generated with immunoSEQ multiplex PCR, while TCRdb's copy carries only in-frame clones and drops some. Of 2 million to 2.5 million clones in the sample, nearly 97% were seen once. Concerning this clone: Its specificity is not known.

The chain links TRBV7-9 to TRBJ1-1; D unclear. This clonotype was sampled from a man aged 18-30 years in good health. The sequencing input was naive CD4+ T cells sorted from blood. Subset noted: CD45RA+ positively selected. CDR3 in amino acids: CASSLGPDAFF. CDR3 nucleotides: TGTGCCAGCAGCTTAGGTCCGGATGCTTTCTTT.